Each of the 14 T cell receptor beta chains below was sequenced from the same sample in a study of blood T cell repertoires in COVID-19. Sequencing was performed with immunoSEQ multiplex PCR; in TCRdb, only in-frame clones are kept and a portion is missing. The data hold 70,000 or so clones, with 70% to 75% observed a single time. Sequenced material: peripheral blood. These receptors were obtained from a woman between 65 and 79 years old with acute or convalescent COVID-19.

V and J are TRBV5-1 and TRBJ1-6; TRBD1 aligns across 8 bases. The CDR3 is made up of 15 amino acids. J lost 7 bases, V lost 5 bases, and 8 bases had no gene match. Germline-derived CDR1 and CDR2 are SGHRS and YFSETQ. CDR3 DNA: TGCGCCAGCAGATTTAACCGGGACAGGAATTCACCCCTCCACTTT. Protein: CASRFNRDRNSPLHF.

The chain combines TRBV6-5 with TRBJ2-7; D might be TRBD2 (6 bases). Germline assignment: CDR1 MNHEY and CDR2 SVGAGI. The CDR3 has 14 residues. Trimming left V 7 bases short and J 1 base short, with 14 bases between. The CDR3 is CASTIAGRSYEQYF. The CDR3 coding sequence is TGTGCCAGCACCATCGCAGGGAGGTCCTACGAGCAGTACTTC.

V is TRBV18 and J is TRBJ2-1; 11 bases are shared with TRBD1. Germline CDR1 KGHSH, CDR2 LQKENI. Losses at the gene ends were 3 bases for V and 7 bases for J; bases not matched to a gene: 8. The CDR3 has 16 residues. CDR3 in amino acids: CASSPPTRDRGNEQFF. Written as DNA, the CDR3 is TGTGCCAGCTCACCGCCCACCCGGGACAGGGGGAATGAGCAGTTCTTC.

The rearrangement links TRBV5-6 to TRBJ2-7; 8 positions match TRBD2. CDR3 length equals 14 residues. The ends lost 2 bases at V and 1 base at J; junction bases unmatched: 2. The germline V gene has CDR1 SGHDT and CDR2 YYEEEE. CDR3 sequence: CASSFGGDSYEQYF. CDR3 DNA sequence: TGTGCCAGCAGCTTCGGGGGGGATTCCTACGAGCAGTACTTC.

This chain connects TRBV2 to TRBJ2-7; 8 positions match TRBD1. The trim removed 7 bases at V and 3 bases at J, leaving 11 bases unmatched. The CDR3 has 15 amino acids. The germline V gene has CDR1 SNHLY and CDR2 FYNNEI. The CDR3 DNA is TGTGCCAGCACCTACGCCCTGACAGGGGTCTACGAGCAGTACTTC. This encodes CASTYALTGVYEQYF.

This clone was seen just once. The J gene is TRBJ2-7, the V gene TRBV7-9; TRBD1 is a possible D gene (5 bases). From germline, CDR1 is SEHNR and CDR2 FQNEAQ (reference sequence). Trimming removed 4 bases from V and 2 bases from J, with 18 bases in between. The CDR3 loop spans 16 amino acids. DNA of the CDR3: TGTGCCAGCAGCTCCGGCCCCCAGGGTAATCCCTACGAGCAGTACTTC. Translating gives CASSSGPQGNPYEQYF.

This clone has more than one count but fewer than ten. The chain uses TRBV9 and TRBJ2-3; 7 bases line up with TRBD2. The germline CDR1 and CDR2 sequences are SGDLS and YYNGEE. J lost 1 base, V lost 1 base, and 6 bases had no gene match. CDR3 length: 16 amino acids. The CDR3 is CASSVREGIGTDTQYF. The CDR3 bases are TGTGCCAGCAGCGTAAGGGAGGGGATCGGCACAGATACGCAGTATTTT.

This CDR3 is CSVERDSSYGYTF. The CDR3 nucleotides read TGCAGCGTCGAAAGGGACAGTTCATATGGCTACACCTTC. This chain links TRBV29-1 with TRBJ1-2; 7 positions match TRBD1. The CDR3 extends over 13 amino acids. From germline, CDR1 is SQVTM and CDR2 ANQGSEA. The V gene end was trimmed by 6 bases and the J gene end by 5 bases; junction bases not matched to a gene: 9.

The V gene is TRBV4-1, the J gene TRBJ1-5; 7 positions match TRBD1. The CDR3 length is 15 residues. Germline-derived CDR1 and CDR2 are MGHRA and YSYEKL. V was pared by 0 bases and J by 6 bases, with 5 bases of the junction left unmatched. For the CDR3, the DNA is TGCGCCAGCAGCCAAGAGGAGGGGGCAGTTCAGCCCCAGCATTTT. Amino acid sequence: CASSQEEGAVQPQHF.

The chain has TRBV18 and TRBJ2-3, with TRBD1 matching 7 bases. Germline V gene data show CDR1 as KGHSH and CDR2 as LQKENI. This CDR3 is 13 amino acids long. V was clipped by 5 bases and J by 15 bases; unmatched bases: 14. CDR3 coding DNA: TGTGCCAGCTCAGCCTCGGGGACAGCTCCGGTCTATTTT. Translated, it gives CASSASGTAPVYF.

CDR3 bases: TGTGCCAGCAGTTACGGGAGTCGCGGGGAGCTGTTTTTT. This codes for CASSYGSRGELFF. The chain joins TRBV6-5 to TRBJ2-2; D may be TRBD2 (5 bases). Trimming took off 2 bases at V and 7 bases at J, with 8 bases between the two ends. Per germline, CDR1 MNHEY and CDR2 SVGAGI. There are 13 residues in the CDR3.

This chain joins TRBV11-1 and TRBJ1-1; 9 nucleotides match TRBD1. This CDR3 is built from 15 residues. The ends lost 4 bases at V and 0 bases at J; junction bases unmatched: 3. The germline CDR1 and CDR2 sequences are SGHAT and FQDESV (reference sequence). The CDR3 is CASSYRGPLNTEAFF. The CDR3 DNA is TGTGCCAGCAGCTACAGGGGGCCTTTGAACACTGAAGCTTTCTTT.

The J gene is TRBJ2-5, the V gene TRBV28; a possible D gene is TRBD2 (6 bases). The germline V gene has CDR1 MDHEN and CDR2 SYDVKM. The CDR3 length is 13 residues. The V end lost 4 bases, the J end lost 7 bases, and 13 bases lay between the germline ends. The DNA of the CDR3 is TGTGCCAGCAGTTCCCGCTGGAGGGGGACCCAGTACTTC. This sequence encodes CASSSRWRGTQYF. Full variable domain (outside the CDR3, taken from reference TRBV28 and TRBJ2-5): DVKVTQSSRYLVKRTGEKVFLECVQDMDHENMFWYRQDPGLGLRLIYFSYDVKMKEKGDIPEGYSVSREKKERFSLILESASTNQTSMYLCASSSRWRGTQYFGPGTRLLVL.

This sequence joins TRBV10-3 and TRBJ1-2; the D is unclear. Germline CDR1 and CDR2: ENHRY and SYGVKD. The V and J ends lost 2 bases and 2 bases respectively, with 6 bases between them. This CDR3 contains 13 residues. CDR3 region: CAISETENYGYTF. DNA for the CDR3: TGTGCCATCAGTGAGACCGAGAACTATGGCTACACCTTC.